This T cell receptor (beta chain) was captured by sequencing in a study of blood T cell repertoires in COVID-19. In the study overall: Researchers got acute and convalescent COVID-19 samples from the United States, Italy and Spain.

How the authors handled the data: The authors estimated nucleated cell counts from reference gene primer amplification. Data came from immunoSEQ multiplex PCR; TCRdb stores just in-frame clones and leaves some out. V and J calls and clone size follow that table, whereas D and trimming were derived from the DNA. The table shows hundreds of thousands of clones, with roughly 89% occurring only once. The germline V gene encodes CDR1 SGDLS and CDR2 YYNGEE. The CDR3 extends over 14 amino acids. Germline trimming cut 3 bases from V and 2 bases from J; bases unmatched to any gene: 5. This receptor was obtained from a woman aged 30 to 39 with COVID-19, enrolled during active disease. The sample taken for sequencing was peripheral blood. The chain links TRBV9 to TRBJ2-7; 7 bases are shared with TRBD1. The CDR3 sequence is CASSDGTVPYEQYF. CDR3 DNA: TGTGCCAGCAGCGACGGGACAGTCCCCTACGAGCAGTACTTC.